This TCR beta chain derives from a study of graft-versus-host responses after intestinal transplantation. Turning to the study itself: All of the recipients had induction that used anti-thymocyte globulin, then tacrolimus and steroids for around 3 years. Study-wide points: Detected in recipient marrow were GvH clones, some of which were first observed in ileum or blood.

This CDR3 region has 19 residues. CDR1 is MGHRA and CDR2 is YSYEKL in the germline V gene. After removal of 4 bases from V and 4 bases from J, the junction contained 19 bases not matched to a gene. Only one count was recorded for this clone. Its antigen is unknown. Generated by immunoSEQ multiplex PCR, the TCRdb table keeps only in-frame clones and is missing some. The data hold about 97,000 clones, with 91% observed a single time. Source: unstimulated CD4+ T cells sorted from spleen or lymph node cells, taken before transplant. The gene calls are TRBV4-1 and TRBJ2-5, with TRBD1 matching 9 bases. The clonotype comes from a human donor who was the organ donor for an intestinal transplant. Here the CDR3 DNA reads TGCGCCAGCAGCCGCGAGGTTAGGGGTGGGACAGGGAGGGCAGAGACCCAGTACTTC. Its translation: CASSREVRGGTGRAETQYF.